These 27 T cell receptor beta chains were all obtained from the same sample, sequenced in a study of blood T cell repertoires in COVID-19. Generated by immunoSEQ multiplex PCR, the TCRdb table keeps only in-frame clones and is missing some. The sample carries around 220,000 clones, 90% recorded once. The sample consisted of PBMCs or T cells enriched from blood (not recorded which). The receptors shown here come from a man aged 25-45 years who had been exposed to COVID-19.

This clone has just a few counts. The rearrangement links TRBV4-3 to TRBJ2-1; 9 bases line up with TRBD2. CDR3 length: 16 residues. Losses at the gene ends were 0 bases for V and 8 bases for J; bases not matched to a gene: 8. Germline V gives CDR1 LGHNA, CDR2 YSLEER. The CDR3 sequence: CASSQDRAGGRYEQFF. CDR3 DNA: TGCGCCAGCAGCCAAGATCGTGCGGGGGGGCGCTATGAGCAGTTCTTC.

This rearrangement joins TRBV7-2 to TRBJ1-4, with 11 bases fitting TRBD1. CDR3 length: 18 residues. Trimming removed 1 base from V and 4 bases from J; junction bases left unmatched: 8. CDR1 is SGHTA, CDR2 FQGNSA, per germline. The CDR3 bases are TGTGCCAGCAGCTTAGTCGCGGACAGGGGGCGGGGTAATGAAAAACTGTTTTTT. This translates into CASSLVADRGRGNEKLFF.

The chain combines TRBV4-2 with TRBJ2-3, with 13 bases that match TRBD2. V shed 5 bases and J 6 bases; nucleotides not matched to a gene: 11. The CDR3 spans 17 residues. Germline lookup yields CDR1 LGHNA and CDR2 YNFKEQ. The CDR3 DNA is TGTGCCAGCAGCTTGGGACTAGCGGGGATCCCCCAGGATACGCAGTATTTT. Amino acid sequence: CASSLGLAGIPQDTQYF.

The chain joins TRBV23-1 to TRBJ1-2; D is perhaps TRBD1 (5 bases). TRBV23-1 is sorted into the ORF group, with uncertain function. Deletions cut 2 bases from V and 0 bases from J, with 16 bases between. The CDR3 has 17 amino acids. CDR3 residues: CASSQDTDRSTNYGYTF. CDR3 bases: TGCGCCAGCAGTCAAGATACCGACAGAAGTACTAACTATGGCTACACCTTC.

CDR3 region: CAISGLGYNEQFF. In nucleotides, the CDR3 is TGTGCCATCAGTGGACTAGGTTACAATGAGCAGTTCTTC. The J gene is TRBJ2-1, the V gene TRBV10-3; D may be TRBD2 (6 bases). V lost 4 bases and J 4 bases, leaving 8 bases between the germline ends. There are 13 residues in the CDR3. Germline loops: CDR1 ENHRY, CDR2 SYGVKD.

This rearrangement joins TRBV7-9 to TRBJ2-6, with 12 bases lining up with TRBD1. The junction had 2 bases not matched to a gene; V was cut back by 5 bases and J by 0 bases. Germline-derived CDR1 and CDR2 are SEHNR and FQNEAQ (reference sequence). The CDR3 runs to 17 residues. CDR3 region: CASSGTGGVSGANVLTF. As DNA, the CDR3 is TGTGCCAGCAGCGGGACAGGGGGCGTCTCTGGGGCCAACGTCCTGACTTTC.

This clone showed up just once. The chain recombines TRBV27 with TRBJ1-1; D ambiguous. V was clipped by 2 bases and J by 4 bases, with 11 bases between them. The length of the CDR3 is 14 residues. Germline V gene lookup returns CDR1 MNHEY and CDR2 SMNVEV (reference sequence). DNA for the CDR3: TGTGCCAGCAGTTTAAAGCCCCCGGGCACTGAAGCTTTCTTT. It encodes CASSLKPPGTEAFF.

This chain joins TRBV6-6 and TRBJ1-4; unclear D gene. V shed 7 bases and J shed 12 bases, with 24 bases lying between them. The CDR3 sequence is 15 residues long. Germline CDR1 is MNHNY and CDR2 is SVGAGI (reference sequence). Here the CDR3 reads CASTTAGNRPAELFF. CDR3 DNA: TGTGCCAGCACCACGGCCGGGAACAGACCTGCGGAACTGTTTTTT.

V and J are TRBV18 and TRBJ1-1; no clear D gene. In germline, CDR1 is KGHSH, CDR2 LQKENI. The V and J ends lost 2 bases and 1 base respectively, with 5 bases between them. This CDR3 spans 13 amino acids. CDR3 sequence (DNA): TGTGCCAGCTCACCATCCGGGAACACTGAAGCTTTCTTT. This codes for CASSPSGNTEAFF.

This rearrangement joins TRBV5-4 to TRBJ2-3; 12 bases fit TRBD2. The CDR3 is 14 residues long. Trimming took 10 bases from V and 6 from J; bases not matched to a gene: 9. Per germline, CDR1 SGHNT and CDR2 YYREEE (reference sequence). The CDR3 nucleotides read TGTGCCGGAATGTCCGGGACTAGCGGGGATACGCAGTATTTT. Translating gives CAGMSGTSGDTQYF.

The CDR3 protein is CSVGVAKRGFYEQYF. The CDR3 DNA sequence: TGCAGCGTTGGGGTGGCGAAGCGGGGGTTTTACGAGCAGTACTTC. This sequence joins TRBV29-1 and TRBJ2-7; the match to TRBD2 covers 8 bases. The CDR3 is made up of 15 amino acids. Germline CDR1 SQVTM, CDR2 ANQGSEA. After removal of 4 bases from V and 4 bases from J, the junction contained 12 bases not matched to a gene.

The chain combines TRBV18 with TRBJ1-6, with 8 bases matching TRBD1. Germline V gene data show CDR1 as KGHSH and CDR2 as LQKENI. With V trimmed by 3 bases and J by 6 bases, 7 bases remained unmatched. This CDR3 contains 16 residues. The CDR3 nucleotides read TGTGCCAGCTCACCGACCGGGACAGGTTCTAATTCACCCCTCCACTTT. Amino acids: CASSPTGTGSNSPLHF.

The chain joins TRBV6-5 to TRBJ2-7; tentative D call: TRBD2 (5 bases). The germline CDR1 and CDR2 sequences are MNHEY and SVGAGI. With 1 base removed from V and 3 bases from J, the gap between germline ends came to 10 bases. The CDR3 totals 14 residues. The CDR3, as DNA: TGTGCCAGCAGTTACTACGAGGGCATCTACGAGCAGTACTTC. It encodes CASSYYEGIYEQYF.

The rearrangement uses TRBV29-1 and TRBJ1-5; D unresolved. V lost 5 bases, J lost 0 bases, and 8 bases lay in between. The CDR3 runs to 13 residues. Germline CDR1 is SQVTM and CDR2 is ANQGSEA. The CDR3 DNA reads TGCAGCGTTACCCGCGGTAGCAATCAGCCCCAGCATTTT. Protein product: CSVTRGSNQPQHF.

V is TRBV7-9 and J is TRBJ2-2, with D maybe TRBD1 (7 bases). The V gene lost 6 bases and the J gene lost 3 bases, with 23 bases spanning the gap. CDR1 is SEHNR and CDR2 is FQNEAQ in the germline V gene (reference sequence). This CDR3 comprises 18 residues. CDR3 bases: TGTGCCAGCAGTCCAGCCGGAGGGTACACAGGGGACACCGGGGAGCTGTTTTTT. Protein: CASSPAGGYTGDTGELFF.

The chain couples TRBV25-1 to TRBJ1-6, with D tentatively TRBD1 (5 bases). Per germline, CDR1 MGHDK and CDR2 SYGVNS. The V and J ends lost 6 bases and 9 bases respectively, with 12 bases between them. The CDR3 length is 13 residues. CDR3 sequence: CASRQYGGSPLHF. The CDR3 DNA reads as TGTGCCAGCAGACAGTACGGGGGTTCACCCCTCCACTTT.

The J gene is TRBJ2-7, the V gene TRBV7-2, with 8 nucleotides matching TRBD1. The junction had 10 bases not matched to a gene; V was cut back by 2 bases and J by 7 bases. This CDR3 has 15 residues. Looked up from germline, CDR1 is SGHTA and CDR2 is FQGNSA. The CDR3 DNA reads as TGTGCCAGCAGCTTAAAACAGGGGGGAATGGGGGAGCAGTACTTC. Its translation is CASSLKQGGMGEQYF.

This clone appeared many times. This chain uses TRBV4-1 with TRBJ2-3; TRBD1 matches 9 bases. Trimming removed 0 bases from V and 13 bases from J; junction bases left unmatched: 5. The CDR3 is 13 residues long. CDR1 MGHRA and CDR2 YSYEKL come from the germline V gene. The CDR3 sequence is CASSQEGRQGEYF. The CDR3 DNA follows: TGCGCCAGCAGCCAAGAAGGGAGACAGGGGGAGTATTTT.

CDR3 residues: CASSPGSYTEAFF. DNA for the CDR3: TGTGCCAGCAGCCCCGGGTCCTACACTGAAGCTTTCTTT. The rearrangement uses TRBV3-1 (or the pseudogene TRBV3-2) and TRBJ1-1; no reliable D call. CDR1 and CDR2 from the germline V gene are LGHDT and YNNKEL (reference sequence). This CDR3 spans 13 amino acids. The V gene lost 4 bases and the J gene lost 3 bases, with 9 bases spanning the gap.

The rearrangement links TRBV11-2 to TRBJ2-3; TRBD2 aligns across 8 bases. Germline lookup yields CDR1 SGHAT and CDR2 FQNNGV. J lost 5 bases, V lost 1 base, and 5 bases had no gene match. CDR3 length: 15 amino acids. CDR3: CASSLAGGHGDTQYF. The CDR3 DNA reads TGTGCCAGCAGCTTAGCGGGGGGGCATGGAGATACGCAGTATTTT. Full variable domain (outside the CDR3, taken from reference TRBV11-2 and TRBJ2-3): EAGVAQSPRYKIIEKRQSVAFWCNPISGHATLYWYQQILGQGPKLLIQFQNNGVVDDSQLPKDRFSAERLKGVDSTLKIQPAKLEDSAVYLCASSLAGGHGDTQYFGPGTRLTVL.

The V gene is TRBV6-5, the J gene TRBJ1-2, with TRBD1 matching over 7 bases. This CDR3 is 12 amino acids long. Germline V lookup: CDR1 MNHEY, CDR2 SVGAGI. V shed 5 bases, J shed 7 bases, and the junction held 4 bases outside the gene matches. The CDR3 spells CASSPGGSGYTF. CDR3 sequence (DNA): TGTGCCAGCAGTCCAGGGGGTTCTGGCTACACCTTC.

The chain couples TRBV7-3 to TRBJ2-7, with 8 bases that match TRBD2. The CDR3 sequence is 15 residues long. The V and J ends lost 4 bases and 3 bases, in that order; junction bases with no gene match: 8. CDR1 is SGHTA and CDR2 is FQGTGA in the germline V gene. For the CDR3, the DNA is TGTGCCAGCAGCTGGGGACTAGGGCCCAACTACGAGCAGTACTTC. Translated, it gives CASSWGLGPNYEQYF.

This clone was observed a few times. This rearrangement joins TRBV7-8 to TRBJ2-1, with 10 bases identical to TRBD1. The trim removed 5 bases at V and 9 bases at J, leaving 7 bases unmatched. Germline V gene sequence: CDR1 SGHVS, CDR2 FQNEAQ. This CDR3 is built from 14 residues. The CDR3 here is CASSPRTGGSEQFF. CDR3 bases: TGTGCCAGCAGCCCACGGACAGGGGGGAGTGAGCAGTTCTTC.

V gene TRBV15 combines with J gene TRBJ2-3; a weak D match, TRBD2 (6 bases). V was clipped by 0 bases and J by 8 bases, with 21 bases between them. Germline CDR1 and CDR2: LNHNV and YYDKDF (reference sequence). CDR3 length: 17 amino acids. Written as DNA, the CDR3 is TGTGCCACCAGCAGAGATCAAGGGAGGATCATCGGTGGTACGCAGTATTTT. Translating it yields CATSRDQGRIIGGTQYF.

The chain carries TRBV4-1 and TRBJ1-1; D remains ambiguous. V lost 1 base and J 4 bases, leaving 7 bases between the germline ends. Germline V lookup: CDR1 MGHRA, CDR2 YSYEKL. The CDR3 has 13 residues. CDR3 sequence: CASSQGWSTEAFF. The CDR3 DNA sequence: TGCGCCAGCAGCCAAGGATGGAGCACTGAAGCTTTCTTT.

DNA of the CDR3: TGTGCCACCAGTCCTAGCACGCACAGGGGGAGCTATGGCTACACCTTC. It yields the protein CATSPSTHRGSYGYTF. This rearrangement joins TRBV15 to TRBJ1-2; TRBD1 matches 8 bases. Trimming removed 6 bases from V and 4 bases from J; junction bases left unmatched: 13. This CDR3 has 16 amino acids. Germline assignment: CDR1 LNHNV and CDR2 YYDKDF (reference sequence).

V and J are TRBV19 and TRBJ2-1; 8 nucleotides agree with TRBD1. V was clipped by 6 bases and J by 7 bases; unmatched bases: 11. Germline V gene lookup returns CDR1 LNHDA and CDR2 SQIVND (reference sequence). The CDR3 runs 15 residues. CDR3 sequence: CASRGVNRDRNEQFF. For the CDR3, the DNA is TGTGCCAGTAGGGGCGTGAACCGGGACAGGAATGAGCAGTTCTTC.